This T cell receptor (beta chain) originates from a study of blood T cells in healthy people across ages. The CDR3 sequence is 10 residues long. CDR1 and CDR2 from the germline V gene are DFQATT and SNEGSKA (reference sequence). Combining a sample-barcoded 5' primer with a J-beta primer mix, a second PCR ran for roughly 7 to 11 cycles. TCRdb reanalysed the 5' RACE reads using MiXCR and keeps one entry per CDR3 protein. The sample records roughly 700,000 distinct CDR3 sequences, roughly 50% being singletons. Sequencing was carried out using blood. The rearrangement uses TRBV20-1 and TRBJ2-5; D remains ambiguous. The origin of this receptor is a woman in her fifties or sixties in good health. CDR3 in amino acids: CRALFETQYF. CDR3 sequence (DNA): TGCAGGGCTCTTTTCGAGACCCAGTACTTC.